This TCR beta chain came from a study of radiotherapy plus CTLA-4 blockade in lung cancer. The method was immunoSEQ multiplex PCR; TCRdb's version includes in-frame clones alone and lacks a portion of them. The table has about 15,000 clones, 55% to 75% seen once; the top ten hold approximately 53%. The germline CDR1 and CDR2 sequences are MNHEY and SVGAGI. The V gene lost 6 bases and the J gene lost 0 bases, with 11 bases spanning the gap. There are 15 residues in the CDR3. Each patient with chemo-refractory metastatic non-small-cell lung cancer was treated with focal radiation plus CTLA-4 blockade using ipilimumab.

The material sequenced was peripheral blood, taken from a patient treated with radiotherapy plus ipilimumab. The J gene is TRBJ2-2, the V gene TRBV6-5, with TRBD1 as a possible D gene (6 bases). The TCR was taken from a human donor with non-small cell lung cancer whose response to radiotherapy plus ipilimumab could not be evaluated. DNA of the CDR3: TGTGCCAGCAGGGCCGGGACAACGAACACCGGGGAGCTGTTTTTT. This codes for CASRAGTTNTGELFF.